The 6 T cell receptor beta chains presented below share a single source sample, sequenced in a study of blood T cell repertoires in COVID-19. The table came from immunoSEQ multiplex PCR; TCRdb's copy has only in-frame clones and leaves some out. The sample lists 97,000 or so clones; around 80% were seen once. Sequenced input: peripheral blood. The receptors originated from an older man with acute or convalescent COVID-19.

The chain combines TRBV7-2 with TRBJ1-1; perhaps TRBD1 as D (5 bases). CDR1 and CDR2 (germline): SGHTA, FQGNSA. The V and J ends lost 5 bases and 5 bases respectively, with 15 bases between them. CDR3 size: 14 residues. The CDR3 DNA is TGTGCCAGCAGCACATTACTTCAGGGTACTGAAGCTTTCTTT. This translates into CASSTLLQGTEAFF.

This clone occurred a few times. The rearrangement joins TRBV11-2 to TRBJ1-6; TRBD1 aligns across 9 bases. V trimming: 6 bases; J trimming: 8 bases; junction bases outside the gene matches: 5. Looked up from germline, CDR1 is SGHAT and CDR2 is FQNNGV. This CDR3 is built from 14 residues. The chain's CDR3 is CASRLQGAHSPLHF. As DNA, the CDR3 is TGTGCCAGCAGACTACAGGGGGCGCATTCACCCCTCCACTTT.

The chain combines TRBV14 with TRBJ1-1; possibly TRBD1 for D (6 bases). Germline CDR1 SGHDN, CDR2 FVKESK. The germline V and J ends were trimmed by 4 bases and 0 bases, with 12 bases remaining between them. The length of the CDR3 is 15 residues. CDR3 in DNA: TGTGCCAGCAGCCGAGGACAGACGATGAACACTGAAGCTTTCTTT. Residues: CASSRGQTMNTEAFF.

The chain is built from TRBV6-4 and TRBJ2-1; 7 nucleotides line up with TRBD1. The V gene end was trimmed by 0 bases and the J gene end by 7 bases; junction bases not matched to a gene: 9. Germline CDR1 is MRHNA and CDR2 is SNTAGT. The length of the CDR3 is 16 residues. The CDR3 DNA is TGTGCCAGCAGTGACTCCCACAGGGGTTCAGGGAATGAGCAGTTCTTC. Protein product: CASSDSHRGSGNEQFF.

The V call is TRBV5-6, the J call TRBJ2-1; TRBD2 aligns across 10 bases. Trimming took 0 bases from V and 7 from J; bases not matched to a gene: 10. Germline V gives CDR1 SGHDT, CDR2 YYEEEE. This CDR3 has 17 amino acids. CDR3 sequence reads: CASSLVALAGAINEQFF. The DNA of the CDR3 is TGTGCCAGCAGCTTGGTCGCGCTAGCGGGAGCAATAAATGAGCAGTTCTTC. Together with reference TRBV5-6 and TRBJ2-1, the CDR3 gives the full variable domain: DAGVTQSPTHLIKTRGQQVTLRCSPKSGHDTVSWYQQALGQGPQFIFQYYEEEERQRGNFPDRFSGHQFPNYSSELNVNALLLGDSALYLCASSLVALAGAINEQFFGPGTRLTVL.

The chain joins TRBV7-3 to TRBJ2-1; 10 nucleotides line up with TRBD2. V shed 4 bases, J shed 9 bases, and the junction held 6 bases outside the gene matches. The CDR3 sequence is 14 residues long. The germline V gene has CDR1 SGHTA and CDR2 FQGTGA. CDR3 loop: CASSSGLAKSEQFF. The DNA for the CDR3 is TGTGCCAGCAGCTCGGGACTAGCGAAGAGTGAGCAGTTCTTC.